This entry describes one T cell receptor beta chain. TCRdb redid the calling of the RT-PCR reads with MiXCR, one entry per CDR3 protein. Of 80,000 to 90,000 distinct CDR3 sequences listed, approximately 49% are singletons. These data originate in a study of patients and donors after allogeneic stem cell transplantation. The V end was cut by 6 bases, the J end by 4 bases, with 21 bases between. In germline, CDR1 is MDHEN, CDR2 SYDVKM. This CDR3 spans 16 amino acids. The receptor was isolated from a human donor who was either an allogeneic HSCT recipient or a stem cell or donor lymphocyte infusion donor (not recorded which). It is not recorded whose cells these are; they may come from a transplant donor. Material: blood, either unsorted or a sorted T cell fraction (not recorded which). V is TRBV28 and J is TRBJ1-1; D is perhaps TRBD1 (5 bases). The CDR3 sequence is CASSFPIGVGVTEAFF. The CDR3 DNA is TGTGCCAGCAGCTTTCCAATAGGGGTTGGGGTCACTGAAGCTTTCTTT.